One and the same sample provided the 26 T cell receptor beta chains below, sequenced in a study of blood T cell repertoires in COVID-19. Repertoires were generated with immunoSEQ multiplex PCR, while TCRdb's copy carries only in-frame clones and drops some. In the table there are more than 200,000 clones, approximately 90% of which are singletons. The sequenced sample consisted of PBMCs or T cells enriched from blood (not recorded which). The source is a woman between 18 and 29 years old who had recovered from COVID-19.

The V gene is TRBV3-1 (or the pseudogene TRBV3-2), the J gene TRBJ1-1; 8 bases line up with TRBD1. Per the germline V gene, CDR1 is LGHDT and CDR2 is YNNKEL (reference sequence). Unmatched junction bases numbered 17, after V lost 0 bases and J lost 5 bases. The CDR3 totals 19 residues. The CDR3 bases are TGTGCCAGCAGCCAAGAATTGGAGCTGGTTCAGGGGGCTGGGACTGAAGCTTTCTTT. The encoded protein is CASSQELELVQGAGTEAFF.

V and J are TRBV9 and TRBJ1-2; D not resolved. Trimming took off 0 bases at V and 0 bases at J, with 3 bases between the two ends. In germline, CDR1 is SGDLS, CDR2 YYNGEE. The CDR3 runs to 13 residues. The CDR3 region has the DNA TGTGCCAGCAGCGTAGGGCCTAACTATGGCTACACCTTC. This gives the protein CASSVGPNYGYTF.

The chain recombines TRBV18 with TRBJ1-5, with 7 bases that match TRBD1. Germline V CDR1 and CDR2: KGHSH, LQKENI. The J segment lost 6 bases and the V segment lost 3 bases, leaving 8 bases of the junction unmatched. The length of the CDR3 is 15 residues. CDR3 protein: CASSPTGVVGQPQHF. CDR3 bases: TGTGCCAGCTCACCCACAGGGGTGGTGGGTCAGCCCCAGCATTTT. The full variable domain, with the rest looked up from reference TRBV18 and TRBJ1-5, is NAGVMQNPRHLVRRRGQEARLRCSPMKGHSHVYWYRQLPEEGLKFMVYLQKENIIDESGMPKERFSAEFPKEGPSILRIQQVVRGDSAAYFCASSPTGVVGQPQHFGDGTRLSIL.

CDR3 region: CASITGTVRPGELFF. The DNA for the CDR3 is TGTGCCAGCATCACCGGGACAGTTAGACCCGGGGAGCTGTTTTTT. The J gene is TRBJ2-2, the V gene TRBV6-1; TRBD1 matches 7 bases. V trimming: 7 bases; J trimming: 6 bases; junction bases outside the gene matches: 11. Germline values: CDR1 MNHNS, CDR2 SASEGT. CDR3 length: 15 amino acids.

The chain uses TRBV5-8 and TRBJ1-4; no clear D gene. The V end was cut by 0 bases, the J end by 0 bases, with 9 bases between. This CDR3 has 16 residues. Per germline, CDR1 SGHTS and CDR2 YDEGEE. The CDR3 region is CASSLDWSSTNEKLFF. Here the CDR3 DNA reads TGTGCCAGCAGCTTGGACTGGTCGTCAACTAATGAAAAACTGTTTTTT.

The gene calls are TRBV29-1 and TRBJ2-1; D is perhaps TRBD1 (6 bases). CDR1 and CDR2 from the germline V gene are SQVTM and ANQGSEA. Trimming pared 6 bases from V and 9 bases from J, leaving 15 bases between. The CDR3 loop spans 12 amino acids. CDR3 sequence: CSVAGDMGEQFF. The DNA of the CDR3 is TGCAGCGTGGCAGGGGACATGGGTGAGCAGTTCTTC.

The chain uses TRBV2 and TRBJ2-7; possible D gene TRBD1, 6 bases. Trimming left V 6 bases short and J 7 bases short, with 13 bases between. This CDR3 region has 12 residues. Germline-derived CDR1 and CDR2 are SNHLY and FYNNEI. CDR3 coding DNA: TGTGCCAGCAGACAGGGTCTGGGGGAGCAGTACTTC. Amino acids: CASRQGLGEQYF.

For the CDR3, the DNA is TGTGCCAGCTCGCATCTTCGGACAGGGTCGAACACCGGGGAGCTGTTTTTT. Translation gives CASSHLRTGSNTGELFF. The chain has TRBV18 and TRBJ2-2, with 8 bases aligning to TRBD1. Germline V gene data show CDR1 as KGHSH and CDR2 as LQKENI. The trim removed 6 bases at V and 0 bases at J, leaving 9 bases unmatched. The CDR3 totals 17 residues. Drawing the rest from reference TRBV18 and TRBJ2-2, the complete variable domain is NAGVMQNPRHLVRRRGQEARLRCSPMKGHSHVYWYRQLPEEGLKFMVYLQKENIIDESGMPKERFSAEFPKEGPSILRIQQVVRGDSAAYFCASSHLRTGSNTGELFFGEGSRLTVL.

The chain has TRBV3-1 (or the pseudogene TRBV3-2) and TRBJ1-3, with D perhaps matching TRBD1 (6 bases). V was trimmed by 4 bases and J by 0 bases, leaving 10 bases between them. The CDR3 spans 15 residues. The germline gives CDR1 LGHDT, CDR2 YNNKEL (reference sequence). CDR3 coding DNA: TGTGCCAGCAGCCCCTCACAGGGCTCTGGAAACACCATATATTTT. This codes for CASSPSQGSGNTIYF.

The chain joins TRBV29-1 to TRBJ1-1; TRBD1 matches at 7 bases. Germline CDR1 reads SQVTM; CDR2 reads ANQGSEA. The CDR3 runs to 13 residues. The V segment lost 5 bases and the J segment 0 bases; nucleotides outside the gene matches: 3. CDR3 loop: CSVRGQMNTEAFF. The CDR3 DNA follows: TGCAGCGTTCGGGGACAGATGAACACTGAAGCTTTCTTT.

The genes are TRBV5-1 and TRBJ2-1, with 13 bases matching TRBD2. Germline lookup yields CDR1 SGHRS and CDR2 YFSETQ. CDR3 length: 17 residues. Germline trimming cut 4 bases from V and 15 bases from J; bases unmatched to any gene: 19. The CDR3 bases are TGCGCCAGCAGCCCCCAGACCCCGGGACTAGCGGGGTTTCGGCGGTTCTTC. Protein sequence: CASSPQTPGLAGFRRFF.

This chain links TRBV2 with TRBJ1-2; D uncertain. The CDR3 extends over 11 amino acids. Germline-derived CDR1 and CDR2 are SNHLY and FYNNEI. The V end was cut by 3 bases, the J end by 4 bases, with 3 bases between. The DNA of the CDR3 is TGTGCCAGCAGTGAGAGCTATGGCTACACCTTC. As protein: CASSESYGYTF.

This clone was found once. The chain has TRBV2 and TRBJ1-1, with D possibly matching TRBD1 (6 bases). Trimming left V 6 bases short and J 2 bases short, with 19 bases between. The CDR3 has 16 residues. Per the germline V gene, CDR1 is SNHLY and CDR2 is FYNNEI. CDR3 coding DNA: TGTGCCAGCAGCCCCTCCCGGGACATTATTAACACTGAAGCTTTCTTT. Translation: CASSPSRDIINTEAFF.

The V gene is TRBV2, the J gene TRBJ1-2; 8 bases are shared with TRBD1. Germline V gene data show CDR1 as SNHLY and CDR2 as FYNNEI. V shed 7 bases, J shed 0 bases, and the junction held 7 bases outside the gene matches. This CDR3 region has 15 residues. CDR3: CASKDRDSSNYGYTF. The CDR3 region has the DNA TGTGCCAGCAAGGACAGGGATTCCTCTAACTATGGCTACACCTTC. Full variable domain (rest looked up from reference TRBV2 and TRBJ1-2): EPEVTQTPSHQVTQMGQEVILRCVPISNHLYFYWYRQILGQKVEFLVSFYNNEISEKSEIFDDQFSVERPDGSNFTLKIRSTKLEDSAMYFCASKDRDSSNYGYTFGSGTRLTVV.

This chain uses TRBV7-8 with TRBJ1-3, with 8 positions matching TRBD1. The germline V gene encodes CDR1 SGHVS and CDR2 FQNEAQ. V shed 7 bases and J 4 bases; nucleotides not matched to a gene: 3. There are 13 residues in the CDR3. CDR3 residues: CASKPGGGNTIYF. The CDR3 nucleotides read TGTGCCAGCAAACCAGGGGGCGGAAACACCATATATTTT.

CDR3 sequence: CASRLGTSGGFYEQYF. The CDR3 DNA reads TGTGCCAGCAGGCTCGGGACTAGCGGGGGATTCTACGAGCAGTACTTC. This chain joins TRBV5-4 and TRBJ2-7, with TRBD2 matching 14 bases. The germline gives CDR1 SGHNT, CDR2 YYREEE (reference sequence). Trimming at V came to 5 bases and at J to 3 bases, leaving 7 bases not matched to a gene. The CDR3 contains 16 residues.

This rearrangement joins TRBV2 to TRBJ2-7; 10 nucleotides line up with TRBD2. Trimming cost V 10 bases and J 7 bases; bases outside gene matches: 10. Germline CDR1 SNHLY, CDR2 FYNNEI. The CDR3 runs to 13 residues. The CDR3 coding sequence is TGTGCCACCCGGCGGCTAGCGGGAGAAGAGCAGTACTTC. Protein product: CATRRLAGEEQYF.

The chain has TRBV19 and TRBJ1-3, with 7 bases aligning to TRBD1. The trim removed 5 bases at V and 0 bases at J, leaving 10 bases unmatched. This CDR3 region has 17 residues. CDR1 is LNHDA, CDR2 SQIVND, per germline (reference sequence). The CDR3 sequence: CASSPLMGQHSGNTIYF. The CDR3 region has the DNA TGTGCCAGTAGTCCCCTGATGGGACAGCACTCTGGAAACACCATATATTTT.

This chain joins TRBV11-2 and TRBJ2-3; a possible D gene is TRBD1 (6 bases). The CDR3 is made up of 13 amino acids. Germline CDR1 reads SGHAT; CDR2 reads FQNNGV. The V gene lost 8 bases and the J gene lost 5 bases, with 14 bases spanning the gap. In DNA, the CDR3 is TGTGCCAGCCTCAGGGGTAGCCAAGATACGCAGTATTTT. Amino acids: CASLRGSQDTQYF.

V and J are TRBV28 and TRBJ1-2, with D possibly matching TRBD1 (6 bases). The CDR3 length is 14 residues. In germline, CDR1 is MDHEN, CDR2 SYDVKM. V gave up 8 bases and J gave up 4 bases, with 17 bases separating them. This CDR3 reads CASHSIQGVYGYTF. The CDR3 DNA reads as TGTGCCAGCCACTCTATACAGGGAGTCTATGGCTACACCTTC.

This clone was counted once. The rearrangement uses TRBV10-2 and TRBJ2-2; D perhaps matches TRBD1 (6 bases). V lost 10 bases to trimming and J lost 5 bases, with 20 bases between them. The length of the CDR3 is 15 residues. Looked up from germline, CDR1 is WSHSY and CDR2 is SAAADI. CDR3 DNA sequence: TGCGCCATCAGGGGCGGGCAGAGCCGGACCGGGGAGCTGTTTTTT. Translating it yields CAIRGGQSRTGELFF.

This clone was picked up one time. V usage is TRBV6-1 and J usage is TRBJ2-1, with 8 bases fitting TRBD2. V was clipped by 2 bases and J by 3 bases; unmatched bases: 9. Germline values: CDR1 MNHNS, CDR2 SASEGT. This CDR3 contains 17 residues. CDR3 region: CASSESVSTSGYNEQFF. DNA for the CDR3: TGTGCCAGCAGTGAAAGCGTAAGTACTAGCGGCTACAATGAGCAGTTCTTC.

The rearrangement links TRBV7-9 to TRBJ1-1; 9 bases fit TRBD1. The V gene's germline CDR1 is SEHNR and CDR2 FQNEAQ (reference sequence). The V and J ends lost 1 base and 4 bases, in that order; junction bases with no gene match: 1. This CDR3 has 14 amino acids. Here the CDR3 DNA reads TGTGCCAGCAGCTTAGGGGACAGGGCCACTGAAGCTTTCTTT. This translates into CASSLGDRATEAFF.

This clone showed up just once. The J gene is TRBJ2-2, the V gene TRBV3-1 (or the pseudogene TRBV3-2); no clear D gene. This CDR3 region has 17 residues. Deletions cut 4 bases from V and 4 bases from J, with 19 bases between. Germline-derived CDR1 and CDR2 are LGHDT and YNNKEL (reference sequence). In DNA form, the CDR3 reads TGTGCCAGCAGCCTCGCTCCGTCTAGAGACCTCACCGGGGAGCTGTTTTTT. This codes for CASSLAPSRDLTGELFF.

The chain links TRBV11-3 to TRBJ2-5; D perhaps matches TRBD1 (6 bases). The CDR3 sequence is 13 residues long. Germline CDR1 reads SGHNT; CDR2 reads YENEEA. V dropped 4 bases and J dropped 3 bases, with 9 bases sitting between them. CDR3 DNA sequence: TGTGCCAGCAGCTCATACAGGGAAGAGACCCAGTACTTC. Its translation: CASSSYREETQYF.

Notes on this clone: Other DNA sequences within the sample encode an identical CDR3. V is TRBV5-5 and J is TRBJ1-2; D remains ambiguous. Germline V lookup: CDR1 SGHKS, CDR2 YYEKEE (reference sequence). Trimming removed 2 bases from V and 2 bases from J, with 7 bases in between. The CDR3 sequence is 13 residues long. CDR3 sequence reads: CASSLGGNYGYTF. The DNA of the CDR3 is TGTGCCAGCAGCTTAGGAGGGAACTATGGCTACACCTTC.